This T cell receptor beta chain was identified in a study of regulatory T cells in long-lasting Graves disease. General study findings and limits: Study was limited to peripheral blood, excluding thyroid tissue. Segments TRBV28, TRBJ1-2 and TRBJ2-5 showed preferential usage in persistent disease.

As to this clonotype: Its antigen is unidentified. A much larger clone differs by one base, so this may be a read error. A read error is likely, as this CDR3 ends without the conserved phenylalanine or tryptophan.

Investigators prepared the TCR beta libraries by applying iRepertoire HTBI primers and Arm-PCR of CDR3 regions. MiXCR, applied by TCRdb to the multiplex PCR reads, yields one record per CDR3 protein. Seen here are 400,000 to 500,000 distinct CDR3 sequences, 14% observed once, and the top ten hold about 15%. Time point denoted: newly diagnosed GD, antithyroid drugs for less than 3 months. Following extraction of RNA from PBMCs, that RNA was used to make the TCR library. Roughly 9 milliliters of peripheral blood were taken and placed in EDTA tubes. The CDR3 extends over 16 amino acids. V lost 1 base, J lost 1 base, and 6 bases stayed unmatched. Germline V lookup: CDR1 SGHDN, CDR2 FVKESK. The same sample was also studied in work on T cells in Graves' hyperthyroidism and ophthalmopathy. That study adds: Blood also carried most thyroid clonotypes expanded above 0.001.

The chain carries TRBV14 and TRBJ1-1; 7 nucleotides match TRBD1. The starting material was peripheral blood mononuclear cells (PBMCs), obtained at new diagnosis, from a patient treated with antithyroid drugs. The TCR originated in a woman between 45 and 60 years old with Graves disease. The CDR3 DNA follows: TGTGCCAGCAGCCAAGGCCCCGGGACAGCGAACACTGAAGCTTTCCTT. Its translation is CASSQGPGTANTEAFL.